This is a list of T cell receptor beta chains from one sample in a study of OX40 agonist ivuxolimab in advanced cancers. Profiled with immunoSEQ multiplex PCR; TCRdb holds only in-frame clones, not every one. The sample holds about 55,000 clones, around 85% seen once. This specimen was CD4+ or CD8+ T cells sorted from blood, taken in a trial of the OX40 agonist ivuxolimab. Receptors originate from an adult with an advanced solid tumor such as melanoma, head and neck, liver or kidney cancer. The CDR3 runs from the conserved cysteine through the conserved F or W. A D gene is named only where the DNA matches it firmly. The listing skips clone size in some rows; elsewhere it reads once, few, many or a size class.

>TRBV6-6|NA|TRBJ2-7|NA
CATTKSYEQYF
TGTGCCACCACAAAGTCCTACGAGCAGTACTTC
>TRBV27|NA|TRBJ1-4|NA
CATGVGWGDEKLFF
TGTGCCACCGGAGTCGGGTGGGGAGATGAAAAACTGTTTTTT
>TRBV15|NA|TRBJ1-5|NA
CATSPLGGQPQHF
TGTGCCACCAGCCCCTTAGGGGGTCAGCCCCAGCATTTT
>TRBV28|TRBD1|TRBJ2-7|NA
CASQGASYEQYF
TGTGCCAGTCAGGGGGCTTCCTACGAGCAGTACTTC
>TRBV11-2|NA|TRBJ2-2|NA
CASSSGQNTGELFF
TGTGCCAGCAGCTCGGGACAGAACACCGGGGAGCTGTTTTTT
>TRBV5-4|TRBD1|TRBJ1-2|NA
CASSHRGQNYGYTF
TGTGCCAGCAGCCACCGGGGACAGAACTATGGCTACACCTTC
>TRBV5-5|NA|TRBJ2-7|NA
CASSPVGASYEQYF
TGTGCCAGCAGCCCAGTGGGGGCCTCCTACGAGCAGTACTTC
>TRBV9|NA|TRBJ2-1|NA
CASSVGGGGLNEQFF
TGTGCCAGCAGCGTAGGAGGAGGGGGCTTGAATGAGCAGTTCTTC
>TRBV28|NA|TRBJ2-3|few
CASKHPPRTTSTDTQYF
TGTGCCAGCAAACATCCTCCCCGGACAACTAGCACAGATACGCAGTATTTT
>TRBV5-4|TRBD1|TRBJ2-7|NA
CAIQGLPNEQYF
TGTGCCATACAGGGGCTTCCTAACGAGCAGTACTTC
>TRBV7-9|NA|TRBJ2-5|NA
CASSASKPGETQYF
TGTGCCAGCAGCGCCAGCAAACCCGGGGAGACCCAGTACTTC
>TRBV6-5|NA|TRBJ1-3|NA
CASSSEPGGSGNTIYF
TGTGCCAGCAGTTCCGAGCCGGGGGGATCGGGAAACACCATATATTTT
>TRBV7-9|NA|TRBJ2-7|NA
CASSPRGVDEQYF
TGTGCCAGCAGCCCGCGGGGCGTGGACGAGCAGTACTTC
>TRBV27|NA|TRBJ1-1|many
CASSLSTGGVEAFF
TGTGCCAGCAGTTTATCGACGGGGGGGGTTGAAGCTTTCTTT
>TRBV7-9|NA|TRBJ2-7|NA
CASSSGTHPYEQYF
TGTGCCAGCAGCTCCGGGACGCACCCCTACGAGCAGTACTTC
>TRBV9|TRBD1|TRBJ1-2|NA
CASSVLLTGGYGHTF
TGTGCCAGCAGCGTCCTATTAACAGGGGGCTATGGCCACACCTTC
>TRBV27|NA|TRBJ1-6|NA
CASSLTLLPGAGGSYNSPLHF
TGTGCCAGCAGTTTAACCCTATTGCCGGGGGCCGGGGGCTCCTATAATTCACCCCTCCACTTT
>TRBV7-9|TRBD1|TRBJ2-1|NA
CASSLLTGVYNEQFF
TGTGCCAGCAGCTTACTGACAGGGGTCTACAATGAGCAGTTCTTC
>TRBV25-1|NA|TRBJ1-2|NA
CASSDTVYQASTGYTF
TGTGCCAGCAGTGACACGGTCTATCAGGCGAGCACTGGCTACACCTTC
>TRBV9|TRBD1|TRBJ2-2|NA
CASTYHTGTDKTGELFF
TGTGCCAGCACCTACCATACCGGGACAGATAAGACCGGGGAGCTGTTTTTT
>TRBV28|NA|TRBJ1-5|NA
CASSLSARILNQPQHF
TGTGCCAGCAGTTTATCGGCGCGGATACTCAATCAGCCCCAGCATTTT
>TRBV6-5|NA|TRBJ1-1|NA
CASSYSINTEAFF
TGTGCCAGCAGTTACTCGATAAACACTGAAGCTTTCTTT
>TRBV6-1|TRBD1|TRBJ1-1|medium-sized
CASSSGTENTEAFF
TGTGCCAGCAGTTCCGGGACAGAGAACACTGAAGCTTTCTTT
>TRBV2|NA|TRBJ2-7|NA
CASRGGSGNEQYF
TGTGCCAGCAGAGGCGGGTCAGGGAACGAGCAGTACTTC
>TRBV4-3|NA|TRBJ1-3|NA
CASSQGWGVDPGNTIYF
TGCGCCAGCAGCCAAGGGTGGGGGGTCGATCCTGGAAACACCATATATTTT
>TRBV9|NA|TRBJ2-3|NA
CASSPGGGTDTQYF
TGTGCCAGCAGCCCGGGTGGGGGCACAGATACGCAGTATTTT
>TRBV9|NA|TRBJ1-1|NA
CASSPGNTEAFF
TGTGCCAGCAGCCCCGGGAACACTGAAGCTTTCTTT
>TRBV7-9|TRBD1|TRBJ2-7|NA
CASSTPGTGTYEQYF
TGTGCCAGCAGCACCCCCGGGACAGGGACCTACGAGCAGTACTTC
>TRBV13|TRBD2|TRBJ2-5|NA
CASSGRLAGGRETQYF
TGTGCCAGCAGCGGCCGACTAGCGGGGGGGCGCGAGACCCAGTACTTC
>TRBV27|NA|TRBJ2-7|NA
CASSLTGSYEQYF
TGTGCCAGCAGTTTAACAGGGAGCTACGAGCAGTACTTC
>TRBV5-1|TRBD1|TRBJ1-2|few
CASSLRQGMEGYTF
TGCGCCAGCAGCTTGCGACAGGGGATGGAGGGCTACACCTTC